This T cell receptor (beta chain) was identified during a study of blood T cell repertoires in COVID-19. Generated by immunoSEQ multiplex PCR, the TCRdb table keeps only in-frame clones and is missing some. The repertoire consists of about 60,000 clones, with 60% to 80% occurring once and the leading ten covering around 13%. From germline, CDR1 is SGHAT and CDR2 FQNNGV. V was shortened by 0 bases and J by 8 bases, with 10 bases between the two germline ends. The length of the CDR3 is 13 residues. This sequence was found in a man older than 75 with acute or convalescent COVID-19. The gene calls are TRBV11-2 and TRBJ1-1; possible D gene TRBD1, 6 bases. The sample comprised peripheral blood. In DNA, the CDR3 is TGTGCCAGCAGCTTAGACAGGGGTCGGGAAGCTTTCTTT. Translated, it gives CASSLDRGREAFF.